The 19 T cell receptor beta chains listed next were all sequenced from one sample in a study of blood T cell repertoires in COVID-19. Sequencing was performed with immunoSEQ multiplex PCR; in TCRdb, only in-frame clones are kept and a portion is missing. The sample shows 110,000 to 150,000 clones, roughly 85% of them seen only once. Source material: PBMCs or T cells enriched from blood (not recorded which). These receptors came from a man aged 45-65 years who had recovered from COVID-19.

The chain employs TRBV6-5 and TRBJ2-7, with 12 bases that match TRBD2. Germline-derived CDR1 and CDR2 are MNHEY and SVGAGI. This CDR3 is 15 amino acids long. Losses at the gene ends were 6 bases for V and 6 bases for J; bases not matched to a gene: 9. CDR3 region: CASRPGTSGPREQYF. CDR3 DNA: TGTGCCAGCAGACCTGGGACTAGCGGGCCCCGCGAGCAGTACTTC.

CDR3 in DNA: TGTGCCAGCAGTTACGAGGCGGTCCGTTCGCCCCAGCATTTT. Translation gives CASSYEAVRSPQHF. The chain couples TRBV6-2 or TRBV6-3 to TRBJ1-5; D not resolved. This CDR3 is built from 14 residues. Trimming cost V 2 bases and J 9 bases, with 14 bases left between them. The germline V gene has CDR1 MNHEY and CDR2 SVGEGT.

The chain has TRBV28 and TRBJ2-5; D uncertain. This CDR3 is 14 amino acids long. V shed 6 bases and J shed 4 bases, with 15 bases lying between them. Germline CDR1 MDHEN, CDR2 SYDVKM. Here the CDR3 DNA reads TGTGCCAGCAGGCCGCAAGTTGCAGGAGAGACCCAGTACTTC. This sequence encodes CASRPQVAGETQYF.

This clone was seen only a few times. V usage is TRBV18 and J usage is TRBJ1-4; no clear D. The CDR3 totals 14 residues. Germline V gene lookup returns CDR1 KGHSH and CDR2 LQKENI. V was pared by 3 bases and J by 4 bases, with 9 bases between. The CDR3 DNA sequence: TGTGCCAGCTCACCGTTGGCAGATAATGAAAAACTGTTTTTT. Translation: CASSPLADNEKLFF.

The V call is TRBV5-6, the J call TRBJ1-2; 7 bases are a match to TRBD1. V shed 3 bases, J shed 4 bases, and the junction held 9 bases outside the gene matches. The CDR3 consists of 15 residues. CDR1 is SGHDT, CDR2 YYEEEE, per germline. CDR3 sequence reads: CASSWILTGVYGYTF. The CDR3 DNA sequence: TGTGCCAGCAGCTGGATCTTAACAGGGGTCTATGGCTACACCTTC.

The V and J genes are TRBV6-2 or TRBV6-3 and TRBJ2-1; 11 nucleotides line up with TRBD1. The CDR3 is 15 residues long. Per germline, CDR1 MNHEY and CDR2 SVGEGT. The ends lost 1 base at V and 10 bases at J; junction bases unmatched: 6. CDR3 coding DNA: TGTGCCAGCAGTTACTTTGGGACAGGGGGTAGGGAGCAGTTCTTC. Protein product: CASSYFGTGGREQFF.

CDR3 nucleotide sequence: TGTGCCAGCAGCACCAGACTAGCGGGAAACACCGGGGAGCTGTTTTTT. Translating gives CASSTRLAGNTGELFF. The chain carries TRBV11-3 and TRBJ2-2; 11 nucleotides align to TRBD2. Unmatched junction bases numbered 4, after V lost 5 bases and J lost 2 bases. The CDR3 is 16 amino acids. From germline, CDR1 is SGHNT and CDR2 YENEEA.

The V call is TRBV7-3, the J call TRBJ2-5; 7 bases fit TRBD1. With V trimmed by 2 bases and J by 3 bases, 3 bases remained unmatched. The CDR3 covers 14 residues. Germline V gene lookup returns CDR1 SGHTA and CDR2 FQGTGA. CDR3 loop: CASSLDREKETQYF. In DNA, the CDR3 is TGTGCCAGCAGCTTAGACAGGGAAAAAGAGACCCAGTACTTC. The full variable domain, in which reference TRBV7-3 and TRBJ2-5 provide the parts outside the CDR3, is GAGVSQTPSNKVTEKGKYVELRCDPISGHTALYWYRQSLGQGPEFLIYFQGTGAADDSGLPNDRFFAVRPEGSVSTLKIQRTERGDSAVYLCASSLDREKETQYFGPGTRLLVL.

The chain carries TRBV2 and TRBJ1-4; 7 positions agree with TRBD1. The V gene end was trimmed by 6 bases and the J gene end by 2 bases; junction bases not matched to a gene: 3. The CDR3 loop spans 14 amino acids. From germline, CDR1 is SNHLY and CDR2 FYNNEI. CDR3 sequence reads: CASRDRVTNEKLFF. DNA of the CDR3: TGTGCCAGCAGAGACAGGGTTACTAATGAAAAACTGTTTTTT.

The chain joins TRBV2 to TRBJ2-3; 8 nucleotides agree with TRBD2. Germline V lookup: CDR1 SNHLY, CDR2 FYNNEI. The CDR3 sequence is 15 residues long. With 3 bases clipped from V and 5 bases from J, the junction kept 7 bases outside the gene matches. CDR3 DNA sequence: TGTGCCAGCAGTGATGGGGGACTAGAGGTAGATACGCAGTATTTT. Its translation: CASSDGGLEVDTQYF.

The J gene is TRBJ2-1, the V gene TRBV30; TRBD2 is a possible D gene (5 bases). CDR1 and CDR2 (germline): GTSNPN, SVGIG (reference sequence). The CDR3 extends over 14 amino acids. Trimming took 1 base from V and 15 from J, leaving 22 bases between them. The CDR3 region has the DNA TGTGCCTGGAGTGAGAGACTACCATCACGGAAGATGTTCTTC. This sequence encodes CAWSERLPSRKMFF.

The chain couples TRBV30 to TRBJ2-5, with D tentatively TRBD2 (5 bases). The germline gives CDR1 GTSNPN, CDR2 SVGIG (reference sequence). V lost 3 bases, J lost 4 bases, and 12 bases lay in between. The CDR3 is 13 amino acids. The CDR3 DNA sequence: TGTGCCTGGAGGTGGTCGGGGAGAGAGACCCAGTACTTC. Amino acids: CAWRWSGRETQYF.

This chain uses TRBV18 with TRBJ2-3; 7 nucleotides line up with TRBD1. The germline CDR1 and CDR2 sequences are KGHSH and LQKENI. The CDR3 is 14 amino acids. Unmatched junction bases numbered 3, after V lost 4 bases and J lost 2 bases. CDR3 coding DNA: TGTGCCAGCTCACGGGACAGTAACACAGATACGCAGTATTTT. Translating it yields CASSRDSNTDTQYF. The full variable domain, with the rest looked up from reference TRBV18 and TRBJ2-3, is NAGVMQNPRHLVRRRGQEARLRCSPMKGHSHVYWYRQLPEEGLKFMVYLQKENIIDESGMPKERFSAEFPKEGPSILRIQQVVRGDSAAYFCASSRDSNTDTQYFGPGTRLTVL.

A remark on this clone: This specimen includes other DNA sequences encoding the same CDR3. The chain joins TRBV28 to TRBJ1-2; no reliable D call. The CDR3 contains 12 residues. V was clipped by 5 bases and J by 5 bases, with 9 bases between them. Germline V gene sequence: CDR1 MDHEN, CDR2 SYDVKM. The CDR3 spells CASSLHRYGYTF. In DNA form, the CDR3 reads TGTGCCAGCAGTCTTCACAGATATGGCTACACCTTC.

The chain uses TRBV27 and TRBJ2-5; TRBD2 matches 7 bases. The CDR3 is 14 residues long. CDR1 and CDR2 (germline): MNHEY, SMNVEV (reference sequence). V was clipped by 10 bases and J by 5 bases; unmatched bases: 13. The CDR3 loop reads CATMMGRAAETQYF. CDR3 coding DNA: TGTGCCACCATGATGGGGAGGGCCGCGGAGACCCAGTACTTC.

The chain links TRBV28 to TRBJ1-2, with TRBD1 matching over 8 bases. J lost 4 bases, V lost 2 bases, and 6 bases had no gene match. CDR1 MDHEN and CDR2 SYDVKM come from the germline V gene. The CDR3 contains 15 residues. CDR3 sequence (DNA): TGTGCCAGCAGTTTAGGGGGACAGGCACCCTATGGCTACACCTTC. Protein: CASSLGGQAPYGYTF.

This clone occurred once. This chain links TRBV15 with TRBJ2-1; 10 bases match TRBD1. CDR1 and CDR2 from the germline V gene are LNHNV and YYDKDF (reference sequence). With V trimmed by 0 bases and J by 7 bases, 3 bases remained unmatched. There are 15 residues in the CDR3. This CDR3 reads CATSRERTGGNEQFF. CDR3 bases: TGTGCCACCAGCAGAGAACGGACAGGGGGGAATGAGCAGTTCTTC.

The chain carries TRBV7-2 and TRBJ1-5, with 9 bases aligning to TRBD1. This CDR3 has 16 residues. Per germline, CDR1 SGHTA and CDR2 FQGNSA. With 5 bases clipped from V and 11 bases from J, the junction kept 16 bases outside the gene matches. The CDR3 here is CASSPTQGAPGKAQHF. The CDR3 DNA reads as TGTGCCAGCAGCCCGACACAGGGGGCGCCGGGAAAGGCCCAGCATTTT.

This clone was seen just once. V is TRBV5-6 and J is TRBJ1-2, with TRBD1 matching 9 bases. The CDR3 runs to 14 residues. The V segment lost 3 bases and the J segment 8 bases; nucleotides outside the gene matches: 8. Germline CDR1 reads SGHDT; CDR2 reads YYEEEE. The CDR3 DNA is TGTGCCAGCAGCTCCAACAGGGGGCGCTGGGGCTACACCTTC. It specifies CASSSNRGRWGYTF.